The clone carrying this T cell receptor beta chain was recorded many times. Antigen unknown. Unique molecular identifiers were used in preparing the TCRbeta library. TCRdb reprocessed the PCR reads via MiXCR and lists one record per CDR3 protein. The table shows about 190,000 distinct CDR3 sequences, with around 10% occurring only once. This specimen comes from a study of T-cell reconstitution after alpha-beta-depleted transplantation in children. General observations from the study: Approximately two months post-transplant, alpha-beta T cells reportedly originated from several hundred expanded graft clones.

Germline V gene lookup returns CDR1 DFQATT and CDR2 SNEGSKA (reference sequence). V shed 1 base, J shed 0 bases, and the junction held 11 bases outside the gene matches. The CDR3 contains 18 residues. The material sequenced was PBMCs, taken before TCRalphabeta/CD19-depleted stem cell transplant. The clonotype originates from a boy aged 2 to 10 with acute myeloid leukemia, due to receive a stem cell transplant. The chain carries TRBV20-1 and TRBJ2-1; the match to TRBD1 covers 8 bases. Written as DNA, the CDR3 is TGCAGTGCTAGAGGTCCCGGGACAGGTATAATCTCCTACAATGAGCAGTTCTTC. It encodes CSARGPGTGIISYNEQFF.